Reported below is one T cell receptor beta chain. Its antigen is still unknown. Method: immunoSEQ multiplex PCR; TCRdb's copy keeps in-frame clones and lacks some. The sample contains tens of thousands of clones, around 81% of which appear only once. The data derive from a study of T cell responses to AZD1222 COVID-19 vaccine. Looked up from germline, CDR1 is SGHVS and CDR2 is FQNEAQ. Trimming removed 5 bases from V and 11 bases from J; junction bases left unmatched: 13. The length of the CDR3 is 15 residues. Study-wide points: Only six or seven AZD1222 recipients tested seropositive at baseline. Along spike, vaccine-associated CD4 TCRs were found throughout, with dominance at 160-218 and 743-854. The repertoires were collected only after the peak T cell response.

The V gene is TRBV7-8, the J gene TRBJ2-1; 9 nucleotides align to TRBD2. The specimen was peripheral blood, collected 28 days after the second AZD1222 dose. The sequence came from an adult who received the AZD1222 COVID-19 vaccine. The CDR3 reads CASSAYSGSGNKQFF. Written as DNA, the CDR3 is TGTGCCAGCAGCGCCTATAGCGGGAGTGGTAATAAGCAGTTCTTC.